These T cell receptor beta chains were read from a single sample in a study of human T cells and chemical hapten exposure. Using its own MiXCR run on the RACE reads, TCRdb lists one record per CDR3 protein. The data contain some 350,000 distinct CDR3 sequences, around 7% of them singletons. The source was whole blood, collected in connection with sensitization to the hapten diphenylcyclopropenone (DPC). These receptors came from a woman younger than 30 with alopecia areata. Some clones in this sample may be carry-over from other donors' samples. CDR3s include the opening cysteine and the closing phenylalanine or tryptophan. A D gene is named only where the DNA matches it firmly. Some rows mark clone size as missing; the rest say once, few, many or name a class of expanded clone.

TGTGCCAGCAGCTTAGCGCAGGTTGCAGATACGCAGTATTTT,CASSLAQVADTQYF,TRBV7-6,.,TRBJ2-3,.
TGTGCCAGCAGCTTAAAGGGTAGCCCAGATACGCAGTATTTT,CASSLKGSPDTQYF,TRBV7-2,.,TRBJ2-3,few
TGTGCCAGCAGCCAAGAACAGGCTAGCGGGGGCACAGATACGCAGTATTTT,CASSQEQASGGTDTQYF,TRBV4-2,TRBD2,TRBJ2-3,many
TGTGCCAGCAGTAAGCATGGACTAGCAGTCATCACAGATACGCAGTATTTT,CASSKHGLAVITDTQYF,TRBV12-3/TRBV12-4,TRBD2,TRBJ2-3,many
TGCAGCGTTGGGGCTTCGCTAGCGCCTGTTTCAGATACGCAGTATTTT,CSVGASLAPVSDTQYF,TRBV29-1,.,TRBJ2-3,.
TGCGCCAGCAGCCAAGGACCGGGGCCGGGGGGAGAGACCCAGTACTTC,CASSQGPGPGGETQYF,TRBV4-3,TRBD2,TRBJ2-5,.
TGCGCCAGCAGCGCCCGGACTAAACAAGAGACCCAGTACTTC,CASSARTKQETQYF,TRBV4-3,.,TRBJ2-5,few
TGTGCCACTTGGGGCTGGAATAACTATGGCTACACCTTC,CATWGWNNYGYTF,TRBV19,.,TRBJ1-2,.
TGCAGTGCTAGAGATCACCAGGGGGATAATGAAAAACTGTTTTTT,CSARDHQGDNEKLFF,TRBV20-1,TRBD1,TRBJ1-4,few
TGTGCCAGCAGCAACGACAGAGTCTATGGCTACACCTTC,CASSNDRVYGYTF,TRBV7-2,.,TRBJ1-2,.
TGTGCCAGCAGATCTAGGGACTACAATCAGCCCCAGCATTTT,CASRSRDYNQPQHF,TRBV27,.,TRBJ1-5,many
TGTGCCAGCCTCATTACTAGCGGGGGAGCATATACGCAGTATTTT,CASLITSGGAYTQYF,TRBV6-1,TRBD2,TRBJ2-3,.
TGTGCCAGCAGCTTACACGCACTAAGCGGGGGGCACACAGATACGCAGTATTTT,CASSLHALSGGHTDTQYF,TRBV7-2,TRBD2,TRBJ2-3,many
TGTGCCAGCTCACCTAACCGGGACAGTAGTTGGGAGCAGTACTTC,CASSPNRDSSWEQYF,TRBV18,TRBD1,TRBJ2-7,many
TGTGCCAGCAGTTGGGGTGGGGATGAGGGCACAGATACGCAGTATTTT,CASSWGGDEGTDTQYF,TRBV12-3/TRBV12-4,.,TRBJ2-3,few
TGCGCCAGCAGCCAAGATCGGGGGGGCCAAGAGACCCAGTACTTC,CASSQDRGGQETQYF,TRBV4-3,TRBD2,TRBJ2-5,many
TGTGCCAGCACCTTGGGGGAAAAACTGTTTTTT,CASTLGEKLFF,TRBV7-9,.,TRBJ1-4,few
TGTGCCACCACCGACAGAGGCTACGAGCAGTACTTC,CATTDRGYEQYF,TRBV19,.,TRBJ2-7,few
TGTGCCAGCAGCTTAGCTCCCCCGGGCCTGTCCTACAATGAGCAGTTCTTC,CASSLAPPGLSYNEQFF,TRBV11-2,.,TRBJ2-1,few
TGTGCCAGCAGCGGACAGGGGTCCTCCTATAATTCACCCCTCCACTTT,CASSGQGSSYNSPLHF,TRBV7-2,TRBD1,TRBJ1-6,.
TGTGCCAGCAGCCCGACAGGGAGGTACGAGCAGTACTTC,CASSPTGRYEQYF,TRBV11-1,.,TRBJ2-7,.
TGTGCCAGCAGCCCGACGACTAATGTTTGGGCAGATACGCAGTATTTT,CASSPTTNVWADTQYF,TRBV12-3/TRBV12-4,.,TRBJ2-3,.
TGTGCCAGCAGCCCGCGGACAGGGACGGTTGAGCAGTTCTTC,CASSPRTGTVEQFF,TRBV11-3,TRBD1,TRBJ2-1,many
TGTGCCAGCGGGCGGGGGATTACAGATACGCAGTATTTT,CASGRGITDTQYF,TRBV9,TRBD2,TRBJ2-3,many
TGCAGCGTTGTGTTGAGAAAACAAGATACGCAGTATTTT,CSVVLRKQDTQYF,TRBV29-1,.,TRBJ2-3,few
TGTGCCAGCAGCAAGTCCACAACTAATGAAAAACTGTTTTTT,CASSKSTTNEKLFF,TRBV13,.,TRBJ1-4,few
TGTGCCAGCAGCCAGGGCCCGCTTAGCAATCAGCCCCAGCATTTT,CASSQGPLSNQPQHF,TRBV3-1,.,TRBJ1-5,many
TGTGCCAGCAGTTACTTCCCGGGACAGGGAGGCAATCAGCCCCAGCATTTT,CASSYFPGQGGNQPQHF,TRBV6-6,TRBD1,TRBJ1-5,.